The 13 T cell receptor beta chains below were found in one sample sequenced in a study of cytomegalovirus exposure and HLA in healthy donors. A multiplex PCR was run with 60 Vbeta primers and 13 Jbeta primers. The table came from immunoSEQ multiplex PCR; TCRdb's copy has only in-frame clones and leaves some out. The data hold about 130,000 clones, with around four fifths observed a single time. The sequencing input was PBMCs. These receptors all come from a man aged 35-49 years in good health and CMV-seronegative.

V is TRBV9 and J is TRBJ2-5, with TRBD1 matching 7 bases. V trimming: 0 bases; J trimming: 5 bases; junction bases outside the gene matches: 10. The CDR3 length is 16 residues. Germline lookup yields CDR1 SGDLS and CDR2 YYNGEE. CDR3 nucleotide sequence: TGTGCCAGCAGCGTAGGTTCAGGGGGTTTTGTGGAGACCCAGTACTTC. This sequence encodes CASSVGSGGFVETQYF.

This sequence joins TRBV6-5 and TRBJ2-7; D gene ambiguous. CDR3 size: 12 residues. Germline-derived CDR1 and CDR2 are MNHEY and SVGAGI. Trimming pared 11 bases from V and 2 bases from J, leaving 13 bases between. The CDR3 DNA is TGTGCCGCACAGTGGCGCCCCTACGAGCAGTACTTC. As protein: CAAQWRPYEQYF.

This clone showed up just a few times. The chain carries TRBV29-1 and TRBJ2-7, with TRBD1 matching 10 bases. The junction had 8 bases not matched to a gene; V was cut back by 6 bases and J by 0 bases. CDR3 length equals 15 residues. Germline V lookup: CDR1 SQVTM, CDR2 ANQGSEA. CDR3: CSVVGQGVFSYEQYF. The CDR3 DNA follows: TGCAGCGTGGTAGGACAGGGGGTTTTCTCCTACGAGCAGTACTTC.

The genes are TRBV19 and TRBJ1-2, with 7 nucleotides matching TRBD1. V shed 4 bases, J shed 7 bases, and the junction held 12 bases outside the gene matches. The CDR3 sequence is 15 residues long. Germline CDR1 reads LNHDA; CDR2 reads SQIVND (reference sequence). The CDR3 protein is CASSTPQTGAAGYTF. CDR3 nucleotide sequence: TGTGCCAGTAGTACTCCTCAAACAGGGGCAGCTGGCTACACCTTC.

The chain combines TRBV19 with TRBJ2-3; 9 nucleotides line up with TRBD2. The V gene's germline CDR1 is LNHDA and CDR2 SQIVND (reference sequence). The CDR3 has 15 amino acids. The V segment lost 3 bases and the J segment 4 bases; nucleotides outside the gene matches: 5. CDR3 in DNA: TGTGCCAGTAGTATTCTAGTAGCGGGAGCAGATACGCAGTATTTT. Amino acid sequence: CASSILVAGADTQYF.

This clone was seen only once. The chain is built from TRBV27 and TRBJ1-2; 7 nucleotides agree with TRBD1. CDR1 and CDR2 from the germline V gene are MNHEY and SMNVEV (reference sequence). The J segment lost 7 bases and the V segment lost 6 bases, leaving 11 bases of the junction unmatched. This CDR3 comprises 14 residues. The CDR3 sequence is CASRQGQEGAGYTF. The CDR3 nucleotides are TGTGCCAGCAGACAAGGCCAGGAGGGGGCTGGCTACACCTTC.

V and J are TRBV10-2 and TRBJ1-1; 8 nucleotides align to TRBD1. Germline assignment: CDR1 WSHSY and CDR2 SAAADI. The CDR3 consists of 13 residues. V gave up 6 bases and J gave up 6 bases; unmatched junction bases: 6. The DNA for the CDR3 is TGCGCCAGCAGCCACAGGGGGTACGCTGAAGCTTTCTTT. This translates into CASSHRGYAEAFF.

This chain joins TRBV29-1 and TRBJ1-1; the D is unclear. Germline values: CDR1 SQVTM, CDR2 ANQGSEA. The V and J ends lost 8 bases and 5 bases respectively, with 18 bases between them. The CDR3 spans 13 residues. As DNA, the CDR3 is TGCAGCATTGGGAGGCGGGGAAAGACTGAAGCTTTCTTT. It yields the protein CSIGRRGKTEAFF.

This sequence joins TRBV4-1 and TRBJ2-6, with 8 bases matching TRBD1. The CDR3 has 17 residues. The V gene's germline CDR1 is MGHRA and CDR2 YSYEKL. The V gene end was trimmed by 4 bases and the J gene end by 2 bases; junction bases not matched to a gene: 7. The CDR3 nucleotides are TGCGCCAGCAGCCCCCCTTTGACAGGGGCTGGGGCCAACGTCCTGACTTTC. Protein sequence: CASSPPLTGAGANVLTF.

This clone was seen just once. The chain couples TRBV7-2 to TRBJ2-7; 8 positions match TRBD1. J was trimmed by 1 base and V by 4 bases; bases with no gene match: 3. In germline, CDR1 is SGHTA, CDR2 FQGNSA. This CDR3 has 14 amino acids. The CDR3 region is CASSSDRGSYEQYF. DNA of the CDR3: TGTGCCAGCAGCTCCGACAGGGGTTCCTACGAGCAGTACTTC.

The J gene is TRBJ2-7, the V gene TRBV5-1, with 11 bases matching TRBD1. The ends lost 3 bases at V and 4 bases at J; junction bases unmatched: 3. There are 14 residues in the CDR3. The germline V gene has CDR1 SGHRS and CDR2 YFSETQ. This chain's CDR3 is CASSWGQGVYEQYF. The CDR3 coding sequence is TGCGCCAGCAGCTGGGGACAGGGGGTATACGAGCAGTACTTC.

The gene calls are TRBV28 and TRBJ2-1, with D tentatively TRBD2 (6 bases). Germline V gene data show CDR1 as MDHEN and CDR2 as SYDVKM. V lost 2 bases and J lost 4, with 6 bases in between. This CDR3 contains 13 residues. CDR3 coding DNA: TGTGCCAGCAGTTTAGCGGGGTACAATGAGCAGTTCTTC. This encodes CASSLAGYNEQFF. Variable domain in full (rest from reference TRBV28 and TRBJ2-1): DVKVTQSSRYLVKRTGEKVFLECVQDMDHENMFWYRQDPGLGLRLIYFSYDVKMKEKGDIPEGYSVSREKKERFSLILESASTNQTSMYLCASSLAGYNEQFFGPGTRLTVL.

This chain uses TRBV10-3 with TRBJ1-6, with D maybe TRBD1 (5 bases). Trimming left V 2 bases short and J 13 bases short, with 15 bases between. The CDR3 consists of 14 residues. Germline V gives CDR1 ENHRY, CDR2 SYGVKD. In DNA form, the CDR3 reads TGTGCCATCAGTGAGGGAGGGGACGTTTGGCCCCTCCACTTT. This sequence encodes CAISEGGDVWPLHF.